The T cell receptor beta chain under discussion was sequenced for a study of response to subunit inactivated influenza vaccine. From the RT-PCR reads, TCRdb called clonotypes with MiXCR, one entry per CDR3 protein. The table shows 500,000 to 550,000 distinct CDR3 sequences, with approximately 7.6% occurring only once. This clonotype was seen at least ten times. The source was PBMCs from blood, collected around 2 years after vaccination. This receptor was obtained from a man between 50 and 75 years old who received an inactivated influenza vaccine.

The CDR3 sequence is CASSRTSLGGNQPQHF. The CDR3 DNA follows: TGTGCCAGCTCACGGACATCCCTTGGAGGCAATCAGCCCCAGCATTTT. V is TRBV18 and J is TRBJ1-5, with D tentatively TRBD1 (5 bases). V lost 4 bases and J lost 2, with 15 bases in between. The CDR3 is 16 amino acids. Germline V gives CDR1 KGHSH, CDR2 LQKENI.